This T cell receptor (beta chain) was sequenced for a study of blood T cell repertoires in COVID-19. Study background: There were acute and convalescent COVID-19 samples, and they came from the United States, Italy and Spain. T cells, B-cell-depleted T cells, or PBMCs supplied cDNA or gDNA.

Germline assignment: CDR1 SGHTA and CDR2 FQGTGA. The V segment lost 5 bases and the J segment 7 bases; nucleotides outside the gene matches: 7. The CDR3 extends over 16 amino acids. How the authors handled the data: Reference gene primer amplification gave nucleated cell count estimates. Assay used: immunoSEQ multiplex PCR; TCRdb lists only in-frame clones, some missing. Clone size and V and J calls were adopted from that table, with D and trimming inferred from the DNA. Among about 140,000 clones listed, about 80% were seen once. V usage is TRBV7-3 and J usage is TRBJ2-1; TRBD2 matches at 14 bases. Sequencing was done on a sample of peripheral blood. The TCR sequence derives from an elderly woman in a cohort sampled during active or convalescent COVID-19. The CDR3 spells CASSLRLAGGRNEQFF. Written as DNA, the CDR3 is TGTGCCAGCAGCCTCCGACTAGCGGGGGGGCGTAATGAGCAGTTCTTC.